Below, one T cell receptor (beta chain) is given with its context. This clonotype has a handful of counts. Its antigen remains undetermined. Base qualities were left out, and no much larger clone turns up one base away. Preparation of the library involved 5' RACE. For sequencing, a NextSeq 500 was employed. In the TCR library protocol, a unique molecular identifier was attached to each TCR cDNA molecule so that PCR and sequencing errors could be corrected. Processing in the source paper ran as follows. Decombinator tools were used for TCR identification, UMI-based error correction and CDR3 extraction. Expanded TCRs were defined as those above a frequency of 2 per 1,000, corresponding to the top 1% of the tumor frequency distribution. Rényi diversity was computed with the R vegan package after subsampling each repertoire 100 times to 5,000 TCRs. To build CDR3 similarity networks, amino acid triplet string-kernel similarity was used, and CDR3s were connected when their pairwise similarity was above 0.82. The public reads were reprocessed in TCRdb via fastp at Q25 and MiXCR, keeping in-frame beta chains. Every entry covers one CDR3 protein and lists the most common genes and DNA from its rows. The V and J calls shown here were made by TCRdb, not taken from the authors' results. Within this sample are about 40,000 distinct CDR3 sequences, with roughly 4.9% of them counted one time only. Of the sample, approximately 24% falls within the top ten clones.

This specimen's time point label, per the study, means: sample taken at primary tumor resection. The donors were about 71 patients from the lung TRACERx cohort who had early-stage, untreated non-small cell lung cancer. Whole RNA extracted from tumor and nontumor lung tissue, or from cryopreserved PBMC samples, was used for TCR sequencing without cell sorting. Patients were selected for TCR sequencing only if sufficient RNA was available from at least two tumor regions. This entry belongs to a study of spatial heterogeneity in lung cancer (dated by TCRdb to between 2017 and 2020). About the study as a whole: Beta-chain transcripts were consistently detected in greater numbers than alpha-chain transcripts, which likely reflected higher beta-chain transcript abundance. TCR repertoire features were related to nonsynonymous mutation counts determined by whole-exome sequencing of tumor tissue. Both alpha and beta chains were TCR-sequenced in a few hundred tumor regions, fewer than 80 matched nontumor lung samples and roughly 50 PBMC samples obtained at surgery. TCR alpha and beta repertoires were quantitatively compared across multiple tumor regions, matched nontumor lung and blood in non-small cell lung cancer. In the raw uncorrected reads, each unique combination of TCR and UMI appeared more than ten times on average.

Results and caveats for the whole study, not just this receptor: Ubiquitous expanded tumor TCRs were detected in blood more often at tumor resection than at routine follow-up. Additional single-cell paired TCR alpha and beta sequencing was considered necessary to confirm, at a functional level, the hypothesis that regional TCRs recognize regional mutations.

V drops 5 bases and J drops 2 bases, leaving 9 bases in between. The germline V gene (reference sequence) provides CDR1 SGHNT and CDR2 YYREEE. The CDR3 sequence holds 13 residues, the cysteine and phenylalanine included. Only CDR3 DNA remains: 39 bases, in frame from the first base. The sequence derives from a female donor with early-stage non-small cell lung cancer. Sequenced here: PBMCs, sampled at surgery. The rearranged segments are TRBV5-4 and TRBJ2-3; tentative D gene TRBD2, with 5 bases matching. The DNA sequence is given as TGTGCCAGCAGGGGAGCGACCACAGATACGCAGTATTTT. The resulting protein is CASRGATTDTQYF.